This record looks at one TCR beta chain sequence and its context. The antigen is not known. This entry is derived from a study of cytomegalovirus exposure and HLA in healthy donors. PCR was performed using 60 Vbeta and 13 Jbeta primers. Data came from immunoSEQ multiplex PCR; TCRdb stores just in-frame clones and leaves some out. The sample lists over 200,000 clones, 77% occurring once. Study-wide results and limits: A later analysis found common viral pathogens apparently linked to several of the most significant clusters. TRBV6-2, TRBV6-3 and some other V segments were unresolvable in 87-base-pair reads. Diagnosis of cytomegalovirus status made by the classifier reportedly showed high specificity and sensitivity. When analyzed later, a missense DCLRE1C variant was found to be linked to TCR beta V- and J-gene trimming.

CDR1 is SGHNT and CDR2 is YYREEE in the germline V gene (reference sequence). V lost 4 bases and J lost 2; bases outside the gene matches: 3. The CDR3 has 15 residues. Sequenced sample: PBMCs. The chain links TRBV5-4 to TRBJ2-1; 10 nucleotides match TRBD2. The clonotype originates from an older woman in good health and CMV-seropositive. The CDR3 sequence is CASSLTSGTYNEQFF. The DNA of the CDR3 is TGTGCCAGCAGCCTTACTAGCGGGACCTACAATGAGCAGTTCTTC.